This TCR beta chain was documented in a study of blood T cell repertoires in COVID-19. Background on the study: Acute and convalescent COVID-19 samples came from the United States, Italy and Spain. The analysed material was cDNA or gDNA that came from T cells, B-cell-depleted T cells, or PBMCs.

Authors' processing steps: Amplification with reference gene primers provided the estimates of nucleated cell counts. Profiling relied on immunoSEQ multiplex PCR, and the TCRdb table lists in-frame clones only, not all of them. V, J and clone size reflect that table, while D and trimming were determined from the DNA. The sample holds fewer than 35,000 clones; roughly 89% are singletons and the top ten take roughly 1.5%. The source is a man aged 55 to 69 with active COVID-19. The sample was peripheral blood.

The CDR3 protein is CASSLGTFSSGNTIYF. As DNA, the CDR3 is TGTGCCAGCAGTCTTGGGACTTTCAGCTCTGGAAACACCATATATTTT. The chain uses TRBV6-6 and TRBJ1-3; perhaps TRBD1 as D (5 bases). The length of the CDR3 is 16 residues. Germline-derived CDR1 and CDR2 are MNHNY and SVGAGI (reference sequence). V was trimmed by 5 bases and J by 0 bases, leaving 14 bases between them.